Following are 9 T cell receptor beta chains from one sample sequenced in a study of Tregs in tolerant kidney transplant recipients. Sequencing used immunoSEQ multiplex PCR; TCRdb keeps in-frame clones, though not all of them. The sample includes about 240,000 clones, roughly four fifths of them seen just once. The sample taken for sequencing was CD4+ T cells from blood. The receptors originated from a human donor in good health.

V and J are TRBV19 and TRBJ2-5; 10 bases map to TRBD1. J lost 5 bases, V lost 6 bases, and 9 bases had no gene match. Germline V CDR1 and CDR2: LNHDA, SQIVND (reference sequence). CDR3 length: 15 amino acids. CDR3 in DNA: TGTGCCAGTAGACCCCAGGACAGGGGGGAGGAGACCCAGTACTTC. As protein: CASRPQDRGEETQYF.

The chain recombines TRBV30 with TRBJ2-3; TRBD1 matches 10 bases. Germline trimming cut 2 bases from V and 3 bases from J; bases unmatched to any gene: 5. Germline lookup yields CDR1 GTSNPN and CDR2 SVGIG (reference sequence). The CDR3 totals 15 residues. CDR3 bases: TGTGCCTGGAGTTACGGACAGGGGGTTACAGATACGCAGTATTTT. Translation gives CAWSYGQGVTDTQYF.

The chain recombines TRBV19 with TRBJ2-5; TRBD2 might be the D (7 bases). V lost 3 bases, J lost 1 base, and 18 bases lay in between. Per the germline V gene, CDR1 is LNHDA and CDR2 is SQIVND (reference sequence). The CDR3 sequence is 17 residues long. The CDR3 DNA follows: TGTGCCAGTAGTATCCGGGGGCGGGGGCGACGCCAAGAGACCCAGTACTTC. It codes for CASSIRGRGRRQETQYF.

In regard to this clone: This same CDR3 is encoded by further DNA sequences in the sample. The rearrangement uses TRBV30 and TRBJ1-5, with a possible D match to TRBD1 (5 bases). The CDR3 totals 14 residues. Trimming took off 2 bases at V and 0 bases at J, with 8 bases between the two ends. In germline, CDR1 is GTSNPN, CDR2 SVGIG (reference sequence). The CDR3 here is CAWSRQGSNQPQHF. CDR3 in DNA: TGTGCCTGGAGTAGGCAGGGTAGCAATCAGCCCCAGCATTTT.

J is TRBJ1-1 and V is TRBV27; D may be TRBD1 (5 bases). Germline V CDR1 and CDR2: MNHEY, SMNVEV (reference sequence). Trimming removed 7 bases from V and 5 bases from J, with 14 bases in between. The CDR3 has 13 residues. CDR3 nucleotides: TGTGCCAGCACCCATGGGGGAAGTACTGAAGCTTTCTTT. This gives the protein CASTHGGSTEAFF.

The chain carries TRBV19 and TRBJ1-5; tentative D call: TRBD1 (5 bases). The CDR3 runs to 14 residues. Trimming shortened V by 3 bases and J by 3 bases, and 9 bases separated the two germline ends. Germline V gene lookup returns CDR1 LNHDA and CDR2 SQIVND (reference sequence). The CDR3 DNA reads as TGTGCCAGTAGTATTAGACAGTCCAATCAGCCCCAGCATTTT. This translates into CASSIRQSNQPQHF.

V and J are TRBV19 and TRBJ2-2, with TRBD1 as a possible D gene (6 bases). Per the germline V gene, CDR1 is LNHDA and CDR2 is SQIVND (reference sequence). This CDR3 contains 14 residues. V dropped 6 bases and J dropped 7 bases, with 15 bases sitting between them. CDR3 coding DNA: TGTGCCAGTAGGCTCTCAGGGGCGGACGGGGAGCTGTTTTTT. Translating it yields CASRLSGADGELFF.

The chain employs TRBV19 and TRBJ2-7; 8 nucleotides match TRBD2. The CDR3 covers 16 residues. The V segment lost 6 bases and the J segment 3 bases; nucleotides outside the gene matches: 13. CDR1 is LNHDA and CDR2 is SQIVND in the germline V gene (reference sequence). The CDR3 bases are TGTGCCAGTAGCCCCTCTGGCGGGAGGACCCTCTACGAGCAGTACTTC. Protein product: CASSPSGGRTLYEQYF.

The chain joins TRBV15 to TRBJ2-3; the match to TRBD2 covers 11 bases. J gave up 4 bases and V 1 base, and 7 bases lay outside the gene matches. Germline loops: CDR1 LNHNV, CDR2 YYDKDF (reference sequence). CDR3 size: 17 residues. The CDR3 is CATSRGTLAGGSDTQYF. The CDR3 DNA is TGTGCCACCAGCAGAGGCACCTTAGCGGGAGGGTCAGATACGCAGTATTTT.